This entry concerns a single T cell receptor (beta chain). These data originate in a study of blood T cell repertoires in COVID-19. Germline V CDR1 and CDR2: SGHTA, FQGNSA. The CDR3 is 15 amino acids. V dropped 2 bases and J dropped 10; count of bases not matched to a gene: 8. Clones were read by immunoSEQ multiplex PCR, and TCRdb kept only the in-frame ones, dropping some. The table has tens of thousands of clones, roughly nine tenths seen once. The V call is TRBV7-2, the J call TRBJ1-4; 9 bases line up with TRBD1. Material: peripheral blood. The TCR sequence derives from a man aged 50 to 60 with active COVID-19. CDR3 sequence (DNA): TGTGCCAGCAGCTTAATCGGACAGGGGTTGTCAAAACTGTTTTTT. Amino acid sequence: CASSLIGQGLSKLFF.